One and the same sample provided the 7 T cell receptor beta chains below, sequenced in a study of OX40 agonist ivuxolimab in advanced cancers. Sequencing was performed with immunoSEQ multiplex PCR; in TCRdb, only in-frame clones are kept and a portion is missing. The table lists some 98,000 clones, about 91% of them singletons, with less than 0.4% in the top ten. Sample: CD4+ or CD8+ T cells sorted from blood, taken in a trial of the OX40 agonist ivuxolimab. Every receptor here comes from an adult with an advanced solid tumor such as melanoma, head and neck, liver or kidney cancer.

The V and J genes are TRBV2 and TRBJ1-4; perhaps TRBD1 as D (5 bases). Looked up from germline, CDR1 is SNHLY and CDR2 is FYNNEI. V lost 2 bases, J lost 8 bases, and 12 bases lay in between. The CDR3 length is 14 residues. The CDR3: CASSEWAEGEKLFF. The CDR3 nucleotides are TGTGCCAGCAGTGAATGGGCAGAGGGGGAAAAACTGTTTTTT.

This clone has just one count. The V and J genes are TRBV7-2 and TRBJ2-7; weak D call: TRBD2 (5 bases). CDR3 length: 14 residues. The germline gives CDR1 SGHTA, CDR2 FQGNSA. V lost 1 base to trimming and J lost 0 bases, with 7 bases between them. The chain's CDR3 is CASSLERSSYEQYF. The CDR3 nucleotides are TGTGCCAGCAGCTTAGAGCGGAGCTCCTACGAGCAGTACTTC.

The DNA of the CDR3 is TGTGCCAGCAGCTTAGTGCCGAATACTGAAGCTTTCTTT. The encoded protein is CASSLVPNTEAFF. The rearrangement uses TRBV7-2 and TRBJ1-1; no clear D. V lost 1 base and J 5 bases, leaving 8 bases between the germline ends. There are 13 residues in the CDR3. The germline V gene encodes CDR1 SGHTA and CDR2 FQGNSA.

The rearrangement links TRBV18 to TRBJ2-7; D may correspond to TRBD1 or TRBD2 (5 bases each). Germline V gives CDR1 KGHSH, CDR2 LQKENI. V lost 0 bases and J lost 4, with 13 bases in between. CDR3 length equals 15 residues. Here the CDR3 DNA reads TGTGCCAGCTCACCACCGGGGGTGGTAGCTTACGAGCAGTACTTC. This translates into CASSPPGVVAYEQYF.

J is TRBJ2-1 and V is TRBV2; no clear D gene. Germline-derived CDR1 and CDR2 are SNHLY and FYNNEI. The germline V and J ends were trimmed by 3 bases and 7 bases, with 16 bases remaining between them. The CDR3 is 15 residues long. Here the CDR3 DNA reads TGTGCCAGCAGTGAGTCCAGTGGCCGACGGAATGAGCAGTTCTTC. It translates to CASSESSGRRNEQFF.

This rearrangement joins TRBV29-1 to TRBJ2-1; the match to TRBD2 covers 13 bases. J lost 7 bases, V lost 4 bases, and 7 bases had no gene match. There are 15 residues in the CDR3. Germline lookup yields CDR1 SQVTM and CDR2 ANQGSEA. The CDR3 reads CSVASGTSGTNEQFF. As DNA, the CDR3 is TGCAGCGTTGCCAGCGGGACTAGCGGGACGAATGAGCAGTTCTTC.

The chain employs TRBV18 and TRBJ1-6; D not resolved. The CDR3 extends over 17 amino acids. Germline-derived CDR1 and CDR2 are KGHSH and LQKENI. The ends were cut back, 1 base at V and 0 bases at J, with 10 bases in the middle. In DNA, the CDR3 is TGTGCCAGCTCACCACGGGCCGGGAGCTCCTATAATTCACCCCTCCACTTT. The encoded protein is CASSPRAGSSYNSPLHF.